This T cell receptor (beta chain) was found in a study of blood T cells in healthy people across ages. Study-level findings and limits: Naive CD4+ cell counts and diversity both ran higher in long-lived than in aged donors.

Germline CDR1 DFQATT, CDR2 SNEGSKA (reference sequence). The CDR3 sequence is 12 residues long. Trimming left V 6 bases short and J 6 bases short, with 13 bases between. This clonotype was detected only a few times. The antigen is not known. Total RNA, at least 6 micrograms per sample, came from PBMCs. With a J-beta primer mix and a sample-barcoded 5' primer, a second PCR ran roughly 6 to 12 cycles. TCRdb processed the 5' RACE reads anew with MiXCR; each CDR3 protein has one entry. This repertoire shows about 680,000 distinct CDR3 sequences, around half found once; its top ten account for around a third.

Sequencing was performed on blood. This receptor was taken from an older woman in good health. The gene calls are TRBV20-1 and TRBJ2-3; D is perhaps TRBD2 (6 bases). Here the CDR3 DNA reads TGCAGTGCCACCCGCGGGACGGATACGCAGTATTTT. This gives the protein CSATRGTDTQYF.